This T cell receptor beta chain was identified in a study of T cell changes during pregnancy in multiple sclerosis (dated 2019 in TCRdb). About the investigation overall: The study looked at changes in the T cell repertoire across pregnancy in women with multiple sclerosis.

CDR1 and CDR2, looked up from the germline V gene (reference sequence), are LNHDA and SQIVND. V trim: 7 bases; J trim: 6 bases; unmatched bases: 6. The CDR3 numbers 14 residues from cysteine through phenylalanine. Only the CDR3 region is kept as DNA, spanning 42 bases read in frame from base 1. Libraries came from the immunoSEQ multiplex PCR assay. This immuneACCESS table, as held by TCRdb, lists in-frame sequences with V and J called but not all clones. Of the missing ones, under half trace to an unresolved V gene in checked studies; the others have no known cause. This sample comprises roughly 40,000 clones, around 90% of them detected only once. The ten largest clones capture 0.4% to 0.45% of the sample. Concerning this clone itself: Its antigen has not been determined. There are no base qualities to consult, and no much larger clone falls within one base.

Sequenced material: CD4+ T cells from peripheral blood mononuclear cells, taken in the third trimester of pregnancy. This receptor was identified in a female donor with multiple sclerosis, enrolled in a pregnancy study. The chain is assembled from TRBV19 and TRBJ2-1; 10 bases in the middle match TRBD2. The DNA sequence is as follows: TGTGCCAGTACCGACGGACTAGCGGCCAATGAGCAGTTCTTC. This is translated as CASTDGLAANEQFF.